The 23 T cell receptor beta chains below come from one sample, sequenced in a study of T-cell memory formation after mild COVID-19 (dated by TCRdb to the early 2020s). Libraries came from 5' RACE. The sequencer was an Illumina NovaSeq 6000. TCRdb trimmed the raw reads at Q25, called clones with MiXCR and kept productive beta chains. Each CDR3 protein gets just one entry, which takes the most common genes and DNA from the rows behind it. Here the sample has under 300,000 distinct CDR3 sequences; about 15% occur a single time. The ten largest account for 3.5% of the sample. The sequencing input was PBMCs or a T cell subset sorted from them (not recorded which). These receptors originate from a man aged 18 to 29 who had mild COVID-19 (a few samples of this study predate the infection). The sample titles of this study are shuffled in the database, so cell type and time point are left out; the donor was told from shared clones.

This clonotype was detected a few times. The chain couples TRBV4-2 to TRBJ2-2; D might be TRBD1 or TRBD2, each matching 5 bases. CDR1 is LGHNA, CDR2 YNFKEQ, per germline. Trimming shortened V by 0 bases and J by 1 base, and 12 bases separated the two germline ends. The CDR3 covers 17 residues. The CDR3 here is CASSQDPGALNTGELFF. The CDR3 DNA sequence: TGTGCCAGCAGCCAAGATCCCGGGGCGCTGAACACCGGGGAGCTGTTTTTT.

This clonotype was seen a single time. CDR3 bases: TGTGCCAGCACCGTTACCCCGGGGGCTAGCGGGGGCGGACTAGCCAAAAACATTCAGTACTTC. It codes for CASTVTPGASGGGLAKNIQYF. The J gene is TRBJ2-4, the V gene TRBV28; 10 positions match TRBD2. V lost 7 bases and J lost 0; bases outside the gene matches: 21. Looked up from germline, CDR1 is MDHEN and CDR2 is SYDVKM. The CDR3 is made up of 21 amino acids. Full variable domain (missing parts from reference TRBV28 and TRBJ2-4): DVKVTQSSRYLVKRTGEKVFLECVQDMDHENMFWYRQDPGLGLRLIYFSYDVKMKEKGDIPEGYSVSREKKERFSLILESASTNQTSMYLCASTVTPGASGGGLAKNIQYFGAGTRLSVL.

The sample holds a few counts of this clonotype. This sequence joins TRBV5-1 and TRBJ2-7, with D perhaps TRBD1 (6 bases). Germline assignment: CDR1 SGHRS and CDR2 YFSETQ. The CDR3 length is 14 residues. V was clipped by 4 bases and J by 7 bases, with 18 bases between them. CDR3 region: CASSQVTGSQEQYF. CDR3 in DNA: TGCGCCAGCAGCCAGGTAACAGGGTCTCAAGAGCAGTACTTC.

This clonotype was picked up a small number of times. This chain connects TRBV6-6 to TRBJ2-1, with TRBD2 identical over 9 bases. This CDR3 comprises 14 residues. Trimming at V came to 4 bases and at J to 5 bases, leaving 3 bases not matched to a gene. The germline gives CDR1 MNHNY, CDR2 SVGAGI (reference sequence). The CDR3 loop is CASSSSGGHNEQFF. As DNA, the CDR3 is TGTGCCAGCAGTTCCAGCGGGGGGCACAATGAGCAGTTCTTC.

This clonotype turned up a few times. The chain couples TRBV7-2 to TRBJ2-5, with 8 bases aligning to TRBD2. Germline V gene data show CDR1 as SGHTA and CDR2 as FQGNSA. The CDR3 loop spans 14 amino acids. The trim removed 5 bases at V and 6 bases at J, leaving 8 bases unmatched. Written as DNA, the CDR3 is TGTGCCAGCAGCCCCCCCCGGGGGGGCCAGACCCAGTACTTC. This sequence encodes CASSPPRGGQTQYF.

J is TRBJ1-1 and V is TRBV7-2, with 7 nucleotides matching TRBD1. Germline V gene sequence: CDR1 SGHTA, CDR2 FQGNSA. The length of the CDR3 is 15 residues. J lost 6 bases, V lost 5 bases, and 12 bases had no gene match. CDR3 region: CASSLHRGAGSEAFF. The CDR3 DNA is TGTGCCAGCAGCCTGCACAGGGGCGCGGGCTCTGAAGCTTTCTTT.

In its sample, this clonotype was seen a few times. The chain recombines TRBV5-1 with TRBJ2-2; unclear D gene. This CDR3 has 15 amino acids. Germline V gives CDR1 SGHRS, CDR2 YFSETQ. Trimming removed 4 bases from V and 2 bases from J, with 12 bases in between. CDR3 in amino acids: CASSRTERNTGELFF. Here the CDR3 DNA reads TGCGCCAGCAGCCGGACGGAAAGAAACACCGGGGAGCTGTTTTTT.

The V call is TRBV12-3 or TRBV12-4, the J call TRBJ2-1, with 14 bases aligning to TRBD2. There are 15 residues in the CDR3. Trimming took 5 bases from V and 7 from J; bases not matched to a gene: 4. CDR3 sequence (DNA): TGTGCCAGCAGTGAGACTAGCGGGGGGGGTAATGAGCAGTTCTTC. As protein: CASSETSGGGNEQFF.

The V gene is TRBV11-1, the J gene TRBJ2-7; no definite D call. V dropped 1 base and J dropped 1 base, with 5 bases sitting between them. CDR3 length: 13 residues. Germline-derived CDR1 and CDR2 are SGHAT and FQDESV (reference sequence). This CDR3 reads CASSLGRSYEQYF. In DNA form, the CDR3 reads TGTGCCAGCAGCTTAGGTCGATCCTACGAGCAGTACTTC.

The DNA for the CDR3 is TGTGCCAGCATCCCCCGGGGGGGCTACGGGGCCAACGTCCTGACTTTC. It translates to CASIPRGGYGANVLTF. V is TRBV7-2 and J is TRBJ2-6, with 8 positions matching TRBD2. The junction had 9 bases not matched to a gene; V was cut back by 7 bases and J by 4 bases. This CDR3 comprises 16 residues. Germline values: CDR1 SGHTA, CDR2 FQGNSA.

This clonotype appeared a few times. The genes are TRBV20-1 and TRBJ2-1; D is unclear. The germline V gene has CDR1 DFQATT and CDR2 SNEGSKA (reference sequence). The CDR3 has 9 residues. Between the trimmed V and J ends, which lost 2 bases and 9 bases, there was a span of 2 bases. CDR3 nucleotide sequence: TGCAGTGCTAGAAGTGAGCAGTTCTTC. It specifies CSARSEQFF.

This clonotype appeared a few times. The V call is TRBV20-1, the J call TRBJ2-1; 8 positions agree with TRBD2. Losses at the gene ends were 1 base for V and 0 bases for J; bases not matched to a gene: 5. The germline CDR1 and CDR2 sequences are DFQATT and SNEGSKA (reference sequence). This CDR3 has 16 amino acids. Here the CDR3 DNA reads TGCAGTGCTAGAGTTAGCGGGGCTGTCTCCTACAATGAGCAGTTCTTC. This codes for CSARVSGAVSYNEQFF.

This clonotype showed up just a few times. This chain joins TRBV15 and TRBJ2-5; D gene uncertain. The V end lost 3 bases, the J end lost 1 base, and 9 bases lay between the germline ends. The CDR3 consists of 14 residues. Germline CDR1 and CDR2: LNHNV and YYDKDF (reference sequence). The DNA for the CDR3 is TGTGCCACCAGCAGGCTCGCGGTCCAAGAGACCCAGTACTTC. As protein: CATSRLAVQETQYF.

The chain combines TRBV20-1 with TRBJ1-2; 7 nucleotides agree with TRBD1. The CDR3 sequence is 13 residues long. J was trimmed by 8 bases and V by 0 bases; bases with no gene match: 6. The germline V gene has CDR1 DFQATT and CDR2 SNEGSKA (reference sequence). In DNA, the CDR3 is TGCAGTGCTAGAGATTCAGGGGGGGAAGGCTACACCTTC. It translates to CSARDSGGEGYTF.

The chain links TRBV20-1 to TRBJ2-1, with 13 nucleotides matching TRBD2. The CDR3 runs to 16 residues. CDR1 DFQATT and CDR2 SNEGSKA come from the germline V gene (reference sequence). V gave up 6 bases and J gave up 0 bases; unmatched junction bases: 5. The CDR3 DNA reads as TGCAGTGCCAAGACTAGCGGGGGGCCCTCCTACAATGAGCAGTTCTTC. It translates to CSAKTSGGPSYNEQFF.

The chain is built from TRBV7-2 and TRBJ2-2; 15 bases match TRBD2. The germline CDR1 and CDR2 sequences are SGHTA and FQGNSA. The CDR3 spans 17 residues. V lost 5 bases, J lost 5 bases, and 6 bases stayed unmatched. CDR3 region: CASSRTSGGAGTGELFF. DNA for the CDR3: TGTGCCAGCAGCCGGACTAGCGGGGGGGCAGGTACCGGGGAGCTGTTTTTT.

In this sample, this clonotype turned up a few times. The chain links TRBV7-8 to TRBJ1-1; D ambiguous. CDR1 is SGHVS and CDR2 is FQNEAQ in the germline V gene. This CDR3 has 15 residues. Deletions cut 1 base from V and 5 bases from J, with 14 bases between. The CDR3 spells CASSLDSTLGTEAFF. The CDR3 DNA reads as TGTGCCAGCAGCTTAGATTCGACCTTAGGGACTGAAGCTTTCTTT.

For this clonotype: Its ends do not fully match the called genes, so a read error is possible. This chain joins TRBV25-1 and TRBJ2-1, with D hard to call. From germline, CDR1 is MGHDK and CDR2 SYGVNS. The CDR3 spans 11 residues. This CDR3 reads CASSDLRIRIF. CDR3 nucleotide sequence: TGTGCCAGCAGTGACTTACGCATAAGGATCTTC.

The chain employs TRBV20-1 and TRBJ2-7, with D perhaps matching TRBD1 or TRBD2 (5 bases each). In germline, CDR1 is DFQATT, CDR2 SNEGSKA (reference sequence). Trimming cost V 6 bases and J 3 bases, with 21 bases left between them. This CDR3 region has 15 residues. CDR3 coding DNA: TGCAGTGCAGCCGGGCTCGGGACCCCTGACTACGAGCAGTACTTC. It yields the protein CSAAGLGTPDYEQYF.

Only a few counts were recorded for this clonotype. The DNA of the CDR3 is TGTGCCAGCAGACCGACCGGGACACCAGCCTACGAGCAGTACTTC. Translated: CASRPTGTPAYEQYF. V is TRBV6-2 or TRBV6-3 and J is TRBJ2-7; TRBD1 might be the D (6 bases). Germline V lookup: CDR1 MNHEY, CDR2 SVGEGT. This CDR3 region has 15 residues. V was trimmed by 6 bases and J by 2 bases, leaving 17 bases between them.

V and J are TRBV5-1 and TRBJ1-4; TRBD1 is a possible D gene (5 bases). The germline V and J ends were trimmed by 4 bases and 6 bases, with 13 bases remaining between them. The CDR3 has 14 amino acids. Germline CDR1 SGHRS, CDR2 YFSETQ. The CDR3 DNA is TGCGCCAGCAGCAAAGGGGTGACAGATGAAAAACTGTTTTTT. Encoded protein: CASSKGVTDEKLFF. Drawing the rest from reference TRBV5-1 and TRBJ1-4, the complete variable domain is KAGVTQTPRYLIKTRGQQVTLSCSPISGHRSVSWYQQTPGQGLQFLFEYFSETQRNKGNFPGRFSGRQFSNSRSEMNVSTLELGDSALYLCASSKGVTDEKLFFGSGTQLSVL.

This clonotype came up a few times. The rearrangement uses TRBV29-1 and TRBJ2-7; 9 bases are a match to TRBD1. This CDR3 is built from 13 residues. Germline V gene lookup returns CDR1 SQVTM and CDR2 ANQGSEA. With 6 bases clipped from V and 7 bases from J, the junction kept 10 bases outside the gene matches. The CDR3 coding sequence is TGCAGCGTAGCCACTTCACAGGGGGCTGAGCAGTACGTC. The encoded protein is CSVATSQGAEQYV.

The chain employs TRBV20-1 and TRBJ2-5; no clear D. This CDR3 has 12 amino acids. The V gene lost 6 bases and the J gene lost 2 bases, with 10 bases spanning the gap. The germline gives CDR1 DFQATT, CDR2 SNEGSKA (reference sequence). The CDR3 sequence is CSAYKPQETQYF. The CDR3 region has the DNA TGCAGTGCCTATAAGCCACAAGAGACCCAGTACTTC.